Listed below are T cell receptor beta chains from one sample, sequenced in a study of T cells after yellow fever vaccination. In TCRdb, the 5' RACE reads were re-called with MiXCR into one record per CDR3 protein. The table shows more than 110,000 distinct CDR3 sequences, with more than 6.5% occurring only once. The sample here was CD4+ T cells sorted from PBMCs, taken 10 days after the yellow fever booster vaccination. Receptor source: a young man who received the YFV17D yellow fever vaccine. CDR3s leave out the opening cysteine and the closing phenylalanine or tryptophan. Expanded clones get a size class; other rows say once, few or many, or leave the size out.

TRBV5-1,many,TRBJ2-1,ASSMGPQLAEEQF
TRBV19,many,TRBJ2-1,ASSPRGRTYNEQF
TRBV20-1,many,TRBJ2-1,SVSSGAYNEQF
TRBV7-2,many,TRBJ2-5,ASSLVLLQETQY
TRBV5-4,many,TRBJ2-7,ASGRGGAETYEQY
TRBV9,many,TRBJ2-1,ASSAGTSGIFAQF
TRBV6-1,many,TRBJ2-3,ATTSGTSTDTQY
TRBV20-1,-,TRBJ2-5,SAPGQGTGTQY
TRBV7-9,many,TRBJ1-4,ASSLNWREKLF
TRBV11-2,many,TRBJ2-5,ASSLVGFTSGGRSETQY
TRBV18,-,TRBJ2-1,ASSPPGQSSYNEQF
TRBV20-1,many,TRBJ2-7,SAKAGAYEQY
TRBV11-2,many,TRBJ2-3,ASSSFSSTDTQY
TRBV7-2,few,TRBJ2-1,ASSPQGGSSYNEQF
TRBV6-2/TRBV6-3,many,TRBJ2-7,ASTPEGGTVAASYEQY
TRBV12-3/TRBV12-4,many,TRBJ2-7,ASSLQAGATEQY
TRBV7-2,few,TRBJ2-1,ASSLMYEQF
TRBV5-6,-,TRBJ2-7,ASSLDAGEQY
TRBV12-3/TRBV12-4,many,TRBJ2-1,ASSLLGGRGRAFNEQF
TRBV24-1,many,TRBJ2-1,ATSDLDRNYNEQF
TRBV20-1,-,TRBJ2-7,SARSWLAGVGEQY
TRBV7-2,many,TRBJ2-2,ATKGFLGARPGELF
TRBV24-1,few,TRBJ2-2,ATSDAGQGVGELF
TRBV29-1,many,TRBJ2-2,SVQESPGTGELF
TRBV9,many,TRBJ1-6,ASNDGRSSYNSPLH
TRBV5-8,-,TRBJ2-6,ASSPGQPVGANVLT
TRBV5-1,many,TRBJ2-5,ASSFGSSLLKETQY
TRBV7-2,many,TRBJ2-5,ASSLTFHGQPGWTQY
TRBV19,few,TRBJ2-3,ASIASDTQY
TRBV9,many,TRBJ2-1,ASSVLSGSTYNEQF
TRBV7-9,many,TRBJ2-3,ASSLAETGDTQY
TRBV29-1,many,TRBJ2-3,SVANSGRADTQY
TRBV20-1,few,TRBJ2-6,SARDMAGANVLT
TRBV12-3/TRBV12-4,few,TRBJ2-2,ASSLGSPGGELF
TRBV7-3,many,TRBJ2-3,ASSLTSGSDTQY
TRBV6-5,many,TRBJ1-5,ASSNINQPQH
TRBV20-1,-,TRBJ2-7,CARVIGRDYSSYEQY
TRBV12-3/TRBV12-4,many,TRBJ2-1,ASVRRYSYNEQF
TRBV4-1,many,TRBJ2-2,ASSSGLAGGTNTGELF